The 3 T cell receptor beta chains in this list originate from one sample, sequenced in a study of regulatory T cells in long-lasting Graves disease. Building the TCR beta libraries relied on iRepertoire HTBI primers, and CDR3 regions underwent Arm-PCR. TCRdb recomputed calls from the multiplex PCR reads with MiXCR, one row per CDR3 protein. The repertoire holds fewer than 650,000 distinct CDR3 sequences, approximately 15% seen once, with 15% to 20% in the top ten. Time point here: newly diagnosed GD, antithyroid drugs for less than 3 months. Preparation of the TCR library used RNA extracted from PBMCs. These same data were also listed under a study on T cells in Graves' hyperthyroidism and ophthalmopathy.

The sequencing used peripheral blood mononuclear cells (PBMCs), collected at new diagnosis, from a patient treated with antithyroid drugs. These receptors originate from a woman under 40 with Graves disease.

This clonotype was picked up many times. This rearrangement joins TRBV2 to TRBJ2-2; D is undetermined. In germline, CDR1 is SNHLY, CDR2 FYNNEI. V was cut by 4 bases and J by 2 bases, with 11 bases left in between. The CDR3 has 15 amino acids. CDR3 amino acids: CASSGTVVNTGELFF. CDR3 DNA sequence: TGTGCCAGCAGTGGGACGGTTGTCAACACCGGGGAGCTGTTTTTT.

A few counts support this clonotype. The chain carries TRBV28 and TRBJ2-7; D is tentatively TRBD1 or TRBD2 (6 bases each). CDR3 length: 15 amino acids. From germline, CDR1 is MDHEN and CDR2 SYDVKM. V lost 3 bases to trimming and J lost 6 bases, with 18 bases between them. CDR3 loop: CASSFPHRVGGEQYF. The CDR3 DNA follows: TGTGCCAGCAGTTTTCCCCACAGGGTGGGGGGCGAGCAGTACTTC.

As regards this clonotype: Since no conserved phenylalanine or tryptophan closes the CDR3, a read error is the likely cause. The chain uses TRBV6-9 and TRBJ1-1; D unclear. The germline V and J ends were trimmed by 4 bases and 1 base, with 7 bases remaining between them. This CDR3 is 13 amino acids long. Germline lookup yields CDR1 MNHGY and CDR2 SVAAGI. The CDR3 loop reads CASSFGSNTEAFL. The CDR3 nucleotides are TGTGCCAGCAGTTTCGGATCGAACACTGAAGCTTTCCTT.